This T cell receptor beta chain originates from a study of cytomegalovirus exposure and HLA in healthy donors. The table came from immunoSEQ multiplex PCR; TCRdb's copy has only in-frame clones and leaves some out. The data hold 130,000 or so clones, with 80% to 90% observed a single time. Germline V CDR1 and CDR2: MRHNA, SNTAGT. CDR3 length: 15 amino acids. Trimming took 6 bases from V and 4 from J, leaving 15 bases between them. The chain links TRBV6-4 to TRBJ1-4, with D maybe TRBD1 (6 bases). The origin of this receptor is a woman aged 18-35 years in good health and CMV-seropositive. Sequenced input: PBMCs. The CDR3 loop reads CASRRTEGGNEKLFF. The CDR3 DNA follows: TGTGCCAGCAGAAGGACAGAGGGCGGTAATGAAAAACTGTTTTTT.